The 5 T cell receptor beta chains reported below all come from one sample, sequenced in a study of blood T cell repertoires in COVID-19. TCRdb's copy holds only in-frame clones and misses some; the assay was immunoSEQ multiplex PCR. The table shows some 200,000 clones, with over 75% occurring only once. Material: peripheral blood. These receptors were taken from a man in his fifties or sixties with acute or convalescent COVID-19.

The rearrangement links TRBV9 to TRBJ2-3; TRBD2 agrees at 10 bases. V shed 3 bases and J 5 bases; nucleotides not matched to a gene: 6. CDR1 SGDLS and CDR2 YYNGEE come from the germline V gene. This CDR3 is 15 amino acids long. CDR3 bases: TGTGCCAGCAGCGCTCAGCGGGGGGGCCGAGATACGCAGTATTTT. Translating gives CASSAQRGGRDTQYF.

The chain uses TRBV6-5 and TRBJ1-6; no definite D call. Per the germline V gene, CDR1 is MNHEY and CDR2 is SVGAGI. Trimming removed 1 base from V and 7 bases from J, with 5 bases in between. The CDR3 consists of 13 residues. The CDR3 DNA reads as TGTGCCAGCAGTTACTACGAGAATTCACCCCTCCACTTT. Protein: CASSYYENSPLHF.

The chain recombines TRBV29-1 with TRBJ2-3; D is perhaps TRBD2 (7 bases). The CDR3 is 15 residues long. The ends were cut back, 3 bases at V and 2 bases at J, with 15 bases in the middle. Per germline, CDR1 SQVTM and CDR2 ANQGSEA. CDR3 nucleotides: TGCAGCGTTGAGAGTCCGGGGGGCACCACAGATACGCAGTATTTT. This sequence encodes CSVESPGGTTDTQYF.

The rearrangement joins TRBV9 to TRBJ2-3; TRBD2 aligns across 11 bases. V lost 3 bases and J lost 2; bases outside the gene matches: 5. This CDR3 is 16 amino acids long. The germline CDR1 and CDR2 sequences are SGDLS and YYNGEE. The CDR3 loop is CASSAGLAAYTDTQYF. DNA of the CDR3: TGTGCCAGCAGCGCGGGACTAGCGGCGTACACAGATACGCAGTATTTT.

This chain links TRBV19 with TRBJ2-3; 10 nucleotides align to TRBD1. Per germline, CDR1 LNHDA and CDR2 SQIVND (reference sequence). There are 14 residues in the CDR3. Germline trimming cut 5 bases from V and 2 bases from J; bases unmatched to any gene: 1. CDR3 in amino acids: CASSGTGDTDTQYF. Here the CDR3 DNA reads TGTGCCAGTAGTGGGACAGGGGACACAGATACGCAGTATTTT.